This T cell receptor (beta chain) was retrieved from a study of CD8+ T cells in alopecia areata. Overall study results and limits: Scalp samples also yield sequences of resident alphabeta T cells from normal skin. Just one nonresponder means the tie between baseline CD8+ expansion and response stays uncertain.

A note on this clone: Antigen unknown.

Investigators isolated RNA and reverse transcribed it into cDNA to act as the sequencing template. The protocol was immunoSEQ multiplex PCR, while the TCRdb copy is restricted to in-frame clones and leaves out a portion. The sample holds about 42,000 clones, about two thirds seen once. The trim removed 0 bases at V and 7 bases at J, leaving 3 bases unmatched. Germline V gene data show CDR1 as GTSNPN and CDR2 as SVGIG (reference sequence). The CDR3 loop spans 13 amino acids. Treatment noted: oral pan-JAK inhibitor, 5-10 mg twice daily. The genes are TRBV30 and TRBJ1-1, with TRBD1 matching 9 bases. This clonotype was obtained from a human donor with alopecia areata. The sequenced sample was CD8+ T cells sorted from blood, obtained at week 4, from a patient treated with tofacitinib. CDR3 DNA: TGTGCCTGGAGTGTGGACAGGGGAGGTGAAGCTTTCTTT. Residues: CAWSVDRGGEAFF.